This TCR beta chain was captured by sequencing in a study of cytomegalovirus exposure and HLA in healthy donors. Study-level information: Most genotyped donors, 65% to 90% of 398, had Caucasian-associated genetic ancestry. General study points: An apparent linkage of common viral pathogens to several of the most significant clusters emerged in a later analysis. TCR beta V- and J-gene trimming, according to a later analysis, was linked to a missense DCLRE1C variant.

This clone came up a few times. Antigen specificity is unknown. The V gene end was trimmed by 0 bases and the J gene end by 2 bases; junction bases not matched to a gene: 6. This CDR3 has 17 residues. Looked up from germline, CDR1 is LGHNA and CDR2 is YSLEER. A multiplex PCR was run with 60 Vbeta primers and 13 Jbeta primers. As originally analysed: Approximately 73 million unique TCR beta chains, about 12 million shared, were counted in a later analysis. Method: immunoSEQ multiplex PCR; TCRdb's copy keeps in-frame clones and lacks some. V, J and clone size are those of that table, while D and trimming were read from the DNA. The sample records 90,000 to 150,000 clones, 63% being singletons.

The receptor was derived from a man aged 40-49 years in good health and CMV-seropositive. Source material: PBMCs. The chain has TRBV4-3 and TRBJ2-1; 8 nucleotides align to TRBD2. The CDR3 loop reads CASSQEIAGSPYNEQFF. CDR3 in DNA: TGCGCCAGCAGCCAAGAGATAGCGGGAAGCCCCTACAATGAGCAGTTCTTC.